The clone carrying this TCR beta chain was seen more than once but under ten times. What it recognizes is unknown. An equimolar mix of two oligonucleotides served as the beta constant-region primer for TRBC1 and TRBC2. Four rounds of PCR amplified the ligated cDNA using nested alpha and beta constant-region primers plus SP2. Using its own MiXCR run on the UMI-ligation and nested PCR reads, TCRdb lists one record per CDR3 protein. The data contain some 110,000 distinct CDR3 sequences, approximately 14% of them singletons. From the second PCR step, alpha and beta chains were amplified apart. These data come from a study of naive and memory T cell subsets. Broader study findings: Possibly reflecting memory cells re-expressing CD45RA, a few larger clonotypes occurred in naive repertoires, especially CD8.

V was trimmed by 5 bases and J by 8 bases, leaving 15 bases between them. There are 13 residues in the CDR3. The source material was naive CD8+ T cells from blood. The receptor comes from a human donor in good health. V usage is TRBV12-3 or TRBV12-4 and J usage is TRBJ1-2; possible D gene TRBD1, 6 bases. The CDR3 DNA reads TGTGCCAGCAGTCTCACAAAACAGGGAGGCTACACCTTC. Its protein product is CASSLTKQGGYTF.